This TCR beta chain was sequenced in a study of regulatory T cells in long-lasting Graves disease. The CDR3 is 15 residues long. The V gene's germline CDR1 is LNHNV and CDR2 YYDKDF (reference sequence). V lost 5 bases and J 4 bases, leaving 15 bases between the germline ends. This clonotype appeared many times. To make TCR beta libraries, researchers used iRepertoire HTBI primers and Arm-PCR of CDR3 regions. Each CDR3 protein gets one entry after TCRdb re-called the multiplex PCR reads with MiXCR. This repertoire shows around 460,000 distinct CDR3 sequences, 22% found once; its top ten account for 10% to 15%. Time point given: persistent/refractory GD, antithyroid drugs over 5 years with positive TRAb. Construction of the TCR library relied on RNA isolated from PBMCs.

Sequenced material: peripheral blood mononuclear cells (PBMCs), taken when the disease was refractory, from a patient treated with antithyroid drugs. The V and J genes are TRBV15 and TRBJ1-5; D uncertain. This clonotype was sampled from a female donor with Graves disease. CDR3 coding DNA: TGTGCCACCAGCCGACCGGGGAGGATAAATCAGCCCCAGCATTTT. Amino acids: CATSRPGRINQPQHF.